This note documents a single T cell receptor beta chain sequence. This entry belongs to a study of cytotoxic CD8 clonotypes in ibrutinib-treated CLL. TCRdb's copy holds only in-frame clones and misses some; the assay was immunoSEQ multiplex PCR. Of about 180,000 clones detected, approximately 84% appear once; the ten largest clones hold less than 6%. Between the trimmed V and J ends, which lost 5 bases and 7 bases, there was a span of 15 bases. The CDR3 length is 14 residues. In germline, CDR1 is KGHSY, CDR2 FQNENV. The origin of this receptor is a human donor with chronic lymphocytic leukemia. This sample comprised PBMCs, obtained after 24 months of ibrutinib treatment. The chain joins TRBV16 to TRBJ1-5, with a weak D call TRBD1 (6 bases). The CDR3 reads CASSIDRQGQPQHF. As DNA, the CDR3 is TGTGCCAGCAGCATCGACAGGCAGGGGCAGCCCCAGCATTTT. The whole variable domain, remainder taken from reference TRBV16 and TRBJ1-5, is GEEVAQTPKHLVRGEGQKAKLYCAPIKGHSYVFWYQQVLKNEFKFLISFQNENVFDETGMPKERFSAKCLPNSPCSLEIQATKLEDSAVYFCASSIDRQGQPQHFGDGTRLSIL.